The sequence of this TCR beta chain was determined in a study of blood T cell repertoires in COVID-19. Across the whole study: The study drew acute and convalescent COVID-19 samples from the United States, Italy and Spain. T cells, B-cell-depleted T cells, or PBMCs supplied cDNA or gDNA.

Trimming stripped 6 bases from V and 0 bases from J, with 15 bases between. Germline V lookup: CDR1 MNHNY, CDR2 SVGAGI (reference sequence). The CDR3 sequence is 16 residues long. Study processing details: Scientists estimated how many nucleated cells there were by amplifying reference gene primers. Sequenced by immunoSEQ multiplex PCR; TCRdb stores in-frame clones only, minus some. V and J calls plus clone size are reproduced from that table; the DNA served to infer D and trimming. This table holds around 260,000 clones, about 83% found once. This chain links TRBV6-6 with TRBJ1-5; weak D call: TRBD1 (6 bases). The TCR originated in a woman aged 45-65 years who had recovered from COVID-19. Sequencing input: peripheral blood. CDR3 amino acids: CASSSTGYDSNQPQHF. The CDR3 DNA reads TGTGCCAGCAGCTCTACAGGGTACGATAGCAATCAGCCCCAGCATTTT.